This T cell receptor (beta chain) is drawn from a study of cytomegalovirus exposure and HLA in healthy donors. Germline loops: CDR1 MGHRA, CDR2 YSYEKL. The V end was cut by 1 base, the J end by 3 bases, with 9 bases between. The CDR3 sequence is 14 residues long. PCR involved 60 Vbeta and 13 Jbeta primers. Authors' processing steps: Some 80 million unique TCR beta chains, roughly 10 million shared, were counted in a later analysis. TCRdb keeps only in-frame clones here, not all; method: immunoSEQ multiplex PCR. V and J calls and clone size are those listed in that table; D and trimming were worked out from the DNA. The sample consists of around 97,000 clones, 70% to 75% of them appearing once. Study-level points and caveats: Approximately 160 TCR beta chains were listed as cytomegalovirus-associated. By a later analysis, the bulk of CMV-associated TCR beta chains appeared HLA-restricted. Per a prior analysis, the majority of TCR beta V segments were productive roughly 90% or roughly 30% of the time.

This clone was counted at least ten times. Its target is not known. The TCR comes from a man between 40 and 49 years old in good health and CMV-seronegative. J is TRBJ1-1 and V is TRBV4-1; D gene uncertain. Sequenced material: PBMCs. CDR3 amino acids: CASSQVFTDTEAFF. CDR3 coding DNA: TGCGCCAGCAGCCAAGTATTTACGGACACTGAAGCTTTCTTT.